Presented here are 11 T cell receptor beta chains from one specimen sequenced in a study of T cells in Graves' hyperthyroidism and ophthalmopathy. TCR beta CDR3 region amplification was performed from RNA transcripts. The study used the HTBI primer set for a first-round RT-PCR of the TCR CDR3. TCRdb ran MiXCR on the multiplex PCR reads and lists one entry per CDR3 protein. The sample consists of about 640,000 distinct CDR3 sequences, less than 25% of them appearing once. The sequenced material came from blood. These receptors were taken from a young man with Graves' ophthalmopathy.

This clonotype turned up a few times. The CDR3 sequence is CASSPYWGDSSTDTQYF. CDR3 bases: TGTGCCAGCAGCCCATATTGGGGGGACAGCAGCACAGATACGCAGTATTTT. V gene TRBV5-8 combines with J gene TRBJ2-3, with a tentative D call TRBD1 (7 bases). V lost 4 bases to trimming and J lost 0 bases, with 18 bases between them. This CDR3 contains 17 residues. Germline V gives CDR1 SGHTS, CDR2 YDEGEE.

The V and J genes are TRBV5-5 and TRBJ1-2, with D uncertain. This CDR3 is 14 amino acids long. In germline, CDR1 is SGHKS, CDR2 YYEKEE (reference sequence). The V end was cut by 2 bases, the J end by 0 bases, with 8 bases between. The CDR3 bases are TGTGCCAGCAGCTTCTACAAGACTAACTATGGCTACACCTTC. Amino acids: CASSFYKTNYGYTF.

The V gene is TRBV10-3, the J gene TRBJ2-7; 10 nucleotides match TRBD1. The V gene's germline CDR1 is ENHRY and CDR2 SYGVKD. The CDR3 sequence is 13 residues long. V lost 10 bases to trimming and J lost 4 bases; unmatched junction nucleotides: 7. This CDR3 reads CATAGTGAYEQYF. In DNA, the CDR3 is TGTGCCACGGCCGGGACAGGGGCTTACGAGCAGTACTTC.

V and J are TRBV29-1 and TRBJ2-7, with 8 nucleotides matching TRBD1. Trimming cost V 2 bases and J 3 bases; bases outside gene matches: 6. The CDR3 has 14 amino acids. CDR1 SQVTM and CDR2 ANQGSEA come from the germline V gene. The CDR3 sequence is CSVELGQGGYEQYF. The DNA for the CDR3 is TGCAGCGTTGAATTAGGACAGGGTGGCTACGAGCAGTACTTC.

This clonotype has just a few counts. The V call is TRBV13, the J call TRBJ1-5, with TRBD1 as a possible D gene (5 bases). Germline CDR1 is PRHDT and CDR2 is FYEKMQ (reference sequence). This CDR3 has 15 amino acids. The V end was cut by 0 bases, the J end by 4 bases, with 10 bases between. The CDR3 region has the DNA TGTGCCAGCAGCTTAGGCCGACAGATTAATCAGCCCCAGCATTTT. Protein product: CASSLGRQINQPQHF.

This clonotype appeared many times. The CDR3 nucleotides are TGTGCCAGCAGCCGTTGGGTGGGAGATACGCAGTATTTT. It encodes CASSRWVGDTQYF. This sequence joins TRBV11-2 and TRBJ2-3; no clear D gene. The CDR3 has 13 residues. Trimming left V 5 bases short and J 5 bases short, with 11 bases between. Germline values: CDR1 SGHAT, CDR2 FQNNGV.

The gene calls are TRBV6-1 and TRBJ1-1; D call uncertain. The CDR3 length is 13 residues. Germline V lookup: CDR1 MNHNS, CDR2 SASEGT. V was cut by 6 bases and J by 3 bases, with 11 bases left in between. CDR3 in amino acids: CASRPDEYTEAFF. CDR3 nucleotides: TGTGCCAGCAGGCCCGACGAGTACACTGAAGCTTTCTTT.

The genes are TRBV20-1 and TRBJ1-5; 7 nucleotides align to TRBD1. The CDR3 covers 16 residues. Germline CDR1 is DFQATT and CDR2 is SNEGSKA (reference sequence). The V gene end was trimmed by 6 bases and the J gene end by 0 bases; junction bases not matched to a gene: 11. Here the CDR3 DNA reads TGCAGTGCAAGTACACAGGGGTTAAGTAGCAATCAGCCCCAGCATTTT. Amino acid sequence: CSASTQGLSSNQPQHF.

This clonotype was detected a few times. The V call is TRBV20-1, the J call TRBJ2-7; a weak D match, TRBD2 (6 bases). This CDR3 region has 15 residues. Germline lookup yields CDR1 DFQATT and CDR2 SNEGSKA (reference sequence). V was clipped by 1 base and J by 1 base, with 14 bases between them. CDR3 protein: CSARVGTSPSYEQYF. For the CDR3, the DNA is TGCAGTGCTAGAGTCGGGACTTCTCCTTCCTACGAGCAGTACTTC.

The genes are TRBV6-1 and TRBJ2-1; 8 nucleotides match TRBD2. This CDR3 spans 16 amino acids. V shed 5 bases, J shed 6 bases, and the junction held 12 bases outside the gene matches. The germline V gene has CDR1 MNHNS and CDR2 SASEGT. CDR3 in DNA: TGTGCCAGCAGTAGGGGGTTCGGGGGGGCTCCCAATGAGCAGTTCTTC. Translating it yields CASSRGFGGAPNEQFF.

The rearrangement joins TRBV29-1 to TRBJ1-5, with D tentatively TRBD1 (5 bases). Germline CDR1 SQVTM, CDR2 ANQGSEA. Trimming took 1 base from V and 7 from J, leaving 11 bases between them. The CDR3 covers 13 residues. The CDR3 here is CSVEVGDGQPQHF. CDR3 coding DNA: TGCAGCGTTGAAGTGGGGGATGGACAGCCCCAGCATTTT.